The TCR beta chain described here comes from a study of blood T cell repertoires in COVID-19. Germline loops: CDR1 KGHSH, CDR2 LQKENI. The germline V and J ends were trimmed by 5 bases and 2 bases, with 9 bases remaining between them. CDR3 length equals 13 residues. Original methodology: For nucleated cells, counts were estimated from reference gene primer amplification. Some clones are missing from TCRdb's copy, which holds only in-frame ones; the method was immunoSEQ multiplex PCR. That table gives V, J and clone size, and the DNA gave D and trimming. The sample shows some 150,000 clones, 87% of them seen only once.

The clonotype was recovered from a woman aged 60-75 years with active or convalescent COVID-19. J is TRBJ1-1 and V is TRBV18; D remains ambiguous. What was sequenced was peripheral blood. CDR3 in DNA: TGTGCCAGCTCATCCCTAGATAACACTGAAGCTTTCTTT. Protein product: CASSSLDNTEAFF.